One sample yielded the 25 T cell receptor beta chains listed below, sequenced in a study of metastatic and nonmetastatic thyroid tumors. From the PCR reads, TCRdb re-called clones with MiXCR. The sample shows 30,000 to 35,000 clones, 30% to 40% of them seen only once. Ahead of thyroid surgery, no patient had received treatment of any kind. The sample comprised tumor tissue. The receptor set was obtained from a female donor with papillary thyroid cancer or a benign thyroid nodule (not recorded which). Some clones in this sample may be carry-over from other donors' samples.

The rearrangement uses TRBV6-1 and TRBJ1-1; D call uncertain. This CDR3 is built from 15 residues. CDR1 and CDR2 from the germline V gene are MNHNS and SASEGT. V lost 4 bases and J 3 bases, leaving 15 bases between the germline ends. CDR3 protein: CASSAAGWEDTEAFF. The CDR3 DNA sequence: TGTGCCAGCAGTGCGGCCGGCTGGGAGGACACTGAAGCTTTCTTT.

This clone was detected only a few times. The chain uses TRBV19 and TRBJ1-5; TRBD1 matches 8 bases. CDR1 and CDR2 from the germline V gene are LNHDA and SQIVND (reference sequence). Trimming at V came to 6 bases and at J to 2 bases, leaving 6 bases not matched to a gene. There are 15 residues in the CDR3. The CDR3 spells CASSPEDRGNQPQHF. The CDR3 nucleotides are TGTGCCAGTAGCCCTGAGGACAGGGGCAATCAGCCCCAGCATTTT.

The table lists this clone with a count of one. This chain connects TRBV30 to TRBJ1-3, with TRBD1 identical over 7 bases. The CDR3 covers 15 residues. Germline lookup yields CDR1 GTSNPN and CDR2 SVGIG (reference sequence). V was clipped by 0 bases and J by 2 bases; unmatched bases: 4. The CDR3 protein is CAWSVRTGAGNTIYF. The DNA for the CDR3 is TGTGCCTGGAGTGTAAGAACAGGGGCTGGAAACACCATATATTTT.

The table lists this clone with a few counts. This rearrangement joins TRBV6-6 to TRBJ2-7; 9 bases fit TRBD1. The CDR3 is 15 residues long. From germline, CDR1 is MNHNY and CDR2 SVGAGI (reference sequence). V dropped 0 bases and J dropped 1; count of bases not matched to a gene: 1. The CDR3 DNA sequence: TGTGCCAGCAGTTACTCAGGACAGGGGTCCTACGAGCAGTACTTC. Its translation is CASSYSGQGSYEQYF.

A note on this clone: Compared with germline, one end of the junction differs, possibly owing to a read error. V gene TRBV20-1 combines with J gene TRBJ1-2, with 7 bases identical to TRBD1. The V gene's germline CDR1 is DFQATT and CDR2 SNEGSKA (reference sequence). The CDR3 length is 11 residues. CDR3 in amino acids: CSALRGTAFLF. CDR3 DNA: TGCAGTGCCTTACGAGGGACAGCCTTCCTCTTC.

This clone was counted only a few times. The rearrangement links TRBV7-2 to TRBJ1-5; D is uncertain. This CDR3 region has 12 residues. Trimming took off 3 bases at V and 3 bases at J, with 3 bases between the two ends. In germline, CDR1 is SGHTA, CDR2 FQGNSA. The CDR3 reads CASSFPNQPQHF. The CDR3 coding sequence is TGTGCCAGCAGCTTCCCCAATCAGCCCCAGCATTTT.

In this sample, this clone turned up a few times. V gene TRBV6-1 combines with J gene TRBJ1-2, with D possibly TRBD1 on 6 matching bases. Per the germline V gene, CDR1 is MNHNS and CDR2 is SASEGT. V lost 6 bases, J lost 4 bases, and 12 bases lay in between. The CDR3 consists of 13 residues. This CDR3 is CASSRDIGYGYTF. CDR3 in DNA: TGTGCCAGCAGCCGGGACATAGGCTATGGCTACACCTTC.

V usage is TRBV5-1 and J usage is TRBJ2-7; 7 bases align to TRBD1. The ends lost 3 bases at V and 3 bases at J; junction bases unmatched: 6. This CDR3 is 14 amino acids long. CDR1 and CDR2 (germline): SGHRS, YFSETQ. CDR3 bases: TGCGCCAGCAGCTGGGGACAGATCGACTACGAGCAGTACTTC. Its protein product is CASSWGQIDYEQYF.

This clone is medium-sized within its sample. V gene TRBV5-4 combines with J gene TRBJ2-7; D may be TRBD2 (7 bases). The CDR3 contains 13 residues. Trimming shortened V by 4 bases and J by 3 bases, and 11 bases separated the two germline ends. CDR1 is SGHNT, CDR2 YYREEE, per germline (reference sequence). CDR3: CASSPGGGYEQYF. The CDR3 DNA reads as TGTGCCAGCAGCCCGGGGGGCGGCTACGAGCAGTACTTC.

This clone was seen many times. The chain uses TRBV2 and TRBJ2-1; possible D gene TRBD2, 5 bases. The CDR3 length is 14 residues. Trimming removed 1 base at V and 6 bases at J, with 10 bases between. The germline V gene encodes CDR1 SNHLY and CDR2 FYNNEI. DNA for the CDR3: TGTGCCAGCAGTGAAGGAGCGCGGGTCAATGAGCAGTTCTTC. Protein sequence: CASSEGARVNEQFF.

This clone was seen more than once but under ten times. The CDR3, as DNA: TGTGCCAGCAGCAAAGCGGGAGTCGCCTACAATGAGCAGTTCTTC. Translation: CASSKAGVAYNEQFF. This chain connects TRBV6-2 or TRBV6-3 to TRBJ2-1; TRBD2 matches at 8 bases. V was pared by 6 bases and J by 2 bases, with 6 bases of the junction left unmatched. The CDR3 has 15 amino acids. Germline V CDR1 and CDR2: MNHEY, SVGEGT.

The chain combines TRBV12-3 or TRBV12-4 with TRBJ2-7; possible D gene TRBD2, 6 bases. This CDR3 has 14 residues. V lost 5 bases and J lost 4, with 15 bases in between. The CDR3 bases are TGTGCCAGCAGTCCGGGACTTGCCTCATACGAGCAGTACTTC. Protein: CASSPGLASYEQYF.

Only a few counts were recorded for this clone. This chain connects TRBV28 to TRBJ1-3, with D hard to call. The germline V gene encodes CDR1 MDHEN and CDR2 SYDVKM. The length of the CDR3 is 16 residues. Between the trimmed V and J ends, which lost 2 bases and 0 bases, there was a span of 11 bases. The CDR3 spells CASSLSHGSSGNTIYF. The DNA of the CDR3 is TGTGCCAGCAGTTTAAGCCACGGGAGCTCTGGAAACACCATATATTTT.

About this clone: Without the conserved terminal phenylalanine or tryptophan, this CDR3 likely stems from a read error. The DNA is omitted, as the CDR3 cannot be located on it reliably, and the CDR3 follows TCRdb's listing. The CDR3 loop is CASRRPFIPRGRSD. The V and J genes are TRBV12-3 or TRBV12-4 and TRBJ2-4; the table's D call, TRBD1, was not checked against the DNA. The CDR3 sequence runs 14 residues, both termini included.

V is TRBV20-1 and J is TRBJ2-7; TRBD2 matches 7 bases. V was clipped by 0 bases and J by 1 base; unmatched bases: 3. The CDR3 runs to 14 residues. Germline values: CDR1 DFQATT, CDR2 SNEGSKA (reference sequence). The CDR3 DNA sequence: TGCAGTGCTAGAGAGCGGGAGAGATCCTACGAGCAGTACTTC. Residues: CSARERERSYEQYF.

This clone was picked up many times. The gene calls are TRBV6-8 and TRBJ1-6, with TRBD1 matching 7 bases. The CDR3 loop spans 14 amino acids. Germline trimming cut 5 bases from V and 7 bases from J; bases unmatched to any gene: 5. Germline-derived CDR1 and CDR2 are MNHGY and SAAAGT. CDR3 in DNA: TGTGCCAGCAGTAAGACAGGGATAAATTCACCCCTCCACTTT. Translated: CASSKTGINSPLHF.

This clone was seen a handful of times. This chain joins TRBV6-1 and TRBJ1-2, with D possibly TRBD1 on 5 matching bases. The V end lost 8 bases, the J end lost 0 bases, and 10 bases lay between the germline ends. The CDR3 length is 13 residues. Germline assignment: CDR1 MNHNS and CDR2 SASEGT. The CDR3 reads CASAPGANYGYTF. As DNA, the CDR3 is TGTGCCAGCGCGCCGGGGGCTAACTATGGCTACACCTTC.

This chain's CDR3 is CASSGEVYEQYF. The CDR3 DNA is TGTGCCAGCAGTGGGGAGGTCTACGAGCAGTACTTC. The chain has TRBV12-3 or TRBV12-4 and TRBJ2-7, with D maybe TRBD2 (6 bases). V shed 5 bases and J shed 3 bases, with 8 bases lying between them. The CDR3 covers 12 residues.

This clone has only a few counts. This sequence joins TRBV27 and TRBJ1-5, with D unresolved. Germline V gene lookup returns CDR1 MNHEY and CDR2 SMNVEV (reference sequence). V shed 10 bases and J shed 5 bases, with 18 bases lying between them. The CDR3 covers 14 residues. The CDR3 nucleotides read TGTGCCACTCCCACCCGAAGACCCGATCAGCCCCAGCATTTT. It specifies CATPTRRPDQPQHF.

This clone was picked up a small number of times. The chain is built from TRBV7-2 and TRBJ2-1; weak D call: TRBD1 (6 bases). V dropped 5 bases and J dropped 10 bases, with 12 bases sitting between them. The CDR3 length is 12 residues. Per the germline V gene, CDR1 is SGHTA and CDR2 is FQGNSA. CDR3 coding DNA: TGTGCCAGCAGCGTACCGGACAGAGAGCAGTTCTTC. As protein: CASSVPDREQFF.

The rearrangement joins TRBV20-1 to TRBJ1-5; D is possibly TRBD1 (5 bases). The germline V gene has CDR1 DFQATT and CDR2 SNEGSKA (reference sequence). V was pared by 0 bases and J by 1 base, with 13 bases between. The CDR3 runs to 16 residues. CDR3 sequence reads: CSARDLGGASNQPQHF. The DNA for the CDR3 is TGCAGTGCTAGAGATCTGGGAGGGGCCAGCAATCAGCCCCAGCATTTT.

This clone was observed a single time. This chain joins TRBV4-3 and TRBJ2-5; no clear D. CDR3 length: 13 amino acids. Looked up from germline, CDR1 is LGHNA and CDR2 is YSLEER. The ends were cut back, 0 bases at V and 5 bases at J, with 7 bases in the middle. CDR3 sequence (DNA): TGCGCCAGCAGCCAAGAACCGTACGAGACCCAGTACTTC. It codes for CASSQEPYETQYF.

This clone was seen a handful of times. This rearrangement joins TRBV11-1 to TRBJ1-6; TRBD1 matches 9 bases. Trimming took 5 bases from V and 9 from J; bases not matched to a gene: 14. CDR1 and CDR2 from the germline V gene are SGHAT and FQDESV (reference sequence). The CDR3 loop spans 17 amino acids. The CDR3 is CASSASRLQGAGSPLHF. CDR3 DNA sequence: TGTGCCAGCAGCGCCTCCCGCTTACAGGGGGCCGGTTCACCCCTCCACTTT.

This clone was detected only a few times. The genes are TRBV6-1 and TRBJ2-7; the D gene is possibly TRBD2 (5 bases). Per the germline V gene, CDR1 is MNHNS and CDR2 is SASEGT. The CDR3 extends over 14 amino acids. Deletions cut 4 bases from V and 0 bases from J, with 10 bases between. CDR3 bases: TGTGCCAGCAGTGTCGCCGAGGGCTCCTACGAGCAGTACTTC. Translated: CASSVAEGSYEQYF.

The rearrangement links TRBV4-1 to TRBJ1-5; D is ambiguous. V lost 0 bases to trimming and J lost 4 bases, with 4 bases between them. The CDR3 extends over 13 amino acids. Germline V gives CDR1 MGHRA, CDR2 YSYEKL. CDR3 coding DNA: TGCGCCAGCAGCCAAGACATGAATCAGCCCCAGCATTTT. This encodes CASSQDMNQPQHF.